The rows below give T cell receptor beta chains drawn from one sample of a study of T-cell reconstitution after alpha-beta-depleted transplantation in children. TCRdb ran MiXCR on the PCR reads and lists one entry per CDR3 protein. The top ten clones hold about 1.1% of a sample with about 690,000 distinct CDR3 sequences, over 15% of them seen once. Specimen: PBMCs from the stem cell graft donor, collected from the stem cell graft. The receptors originated from a human donor who donated a stem cell graft to a child with acute myeloid leukemia. The CDR3 runs from the conserved cysteine through the conserved F or W. Each record gives: D gene, V gene, J gene, clone size, CDR3 DNA, CDR3 protein. The D gene is left open where the match is weak. Expanded clones are given a class, and other clones once, few, many or no size at all.

D gene: TRBD1; V gene: TRBV18; J gene: TRBJ1-1; clone size: few; CDR3 DNA: TGTGCCAGCTCACCGATACAGGGGTTGAACACTGAAGCTTTCTTT; CDR3 protein: CASSPIQGLNTEAFF
D gene: -; V gene: TRBV19; J gene: TRBJ1-2; clone size: few; CDR3 DNA: TGTGCCAGTAGTTTGGACGGGCTCGATGGATATTATGGCTACACCTTC; CDR3 protein: CASSLDGLDGYYGYTF
D gene: TRBD1; V gene: TRBV20-1; J gene: TRBJ1-2; clone size: many; CDR3 DNA: TGCAGTGCTGCTGCGGGACAGCTTTCCTATGGCTACACCTTC; CDR3 protein: CSAAAGQLSYGYTF
D gene: TRBD2; V gene: TRBV29-1; J gene: TRBJ2-3; clone size: many; CDR3 DNA: TGCAGCGCCCTAGCGGGGGGAACTTACACAGATACGCAGTATTTT; CDR3 protein: CSALAGGTYTDTQYF
D gene: -; V gene: TRBV20-1; J gene: TRBJ2-3; clone size: -; CDR3 DNA: TGCAGTGTTCGGGGCCCCACGGGCCCAGATACGCAGTATTTT; CDR3 protein: CSVRGPTGPDTQYF
D gene: -; V gene: TRBV20-1; J gene: TRBJ2-3; clone size: many; CDR3 DNA: TGCAGTGCTGGAGGTAGAACTCTCACAGATACGCAGTATTTT; CDR3 protein: CSAGGRTLTDTQYF
D gene: -; V gene: TRBV7-2; J gene: TRBJ1-2; clone size: many; CDR3 DNA: TGTGCCAGCAGCTTATCGACGGTAGTCTATGGCTACACCTTC; CDR3 protein: CASSLSTVVYGYTF
D gene: -; V gene: TRBV12-3/TRBV12-4; J gene: TRBJ1-4; clone size: -; CDR3 DNA: TGTGCCAGGGAGGGGGGTGTTCTTGAAAAACTGTTTTTT; CDR3 protein: CAREGGVLEKLFF
D gene: TRBD2; V gene: TRBV6-5; J gene: TRBJ2-1; clone size: few; CDR3 DNA: TGTGCCAGCAGTCTGCTCGGGGGGGTCGATGAGCAGTTCTTC; CDR3 protein: CASSLLGGVDEQFF
D gene: -; V gene: TRBV6-5; J gene: TRBJ1-1; clone size: many; CDR3 DNA: TGTGCCAGCAGTTACTCCGGGGGGACTGAAGCTTTCTTT; CDR3 protein: CASSYSGGTEAFF
D gene: -; V gene: TRBV27; J gene: TRBJ2-4; clone size: many; CDR3 DNA: TGTGCCAGCAGAGACACCAAAAACATTCAGTACTTC; CDR3 protein: CASRDTKNIQYF
D gene: TRBD2; V gene: TRBV6-1; J gene: TRBJ2-3; clone size: many; CDR3 DNA: TGTGCCAGCAAATTCGGGGGGGGCACAGATACGCAGTATTTT; CDR3 protein: CASKFGGGTDTQYF
D gene: TRBD1; V gene: TRBV10-3; J gene: TRBJ1-5; clone size: few; CDR3 DNA: TGTGCCATCAGTGCTTCCGGGACAGGGGATAGCAATCAGCCCCAGCATTTT; CDR3 protein: CAISASGTGDSNQPQHF
D gene: -; V gene: TRBV29-1; J gene: TRBJ1-1; clone size: few; CDR3 DNA: TGCAGCGTTGAGGGCACTCGGAACACTGAAGCTTTCTTT; CDR3 protein: CSVEGTRNTEAFF
D gene: TRBD1; V gene: TRBV12-3/TRBV12-4; J gene: TRBJ1-1; clone size: few; CDR3 DNA: TGTGCCAGCAGCGGACAGGGTCCCACTGAAGCTTTCTTT; CDR3 protein: CASSGQGPTEAFF
D gene: -; V gene: TRBV7-9; J gene: TRBJ2-1; clone size: few; CDR3 DNA: TGTGCCAGCAGCCCTAGACTAAACGCCGAGGACTACTACTTC; CDR3 protein: CASSPRLNAEDYYF
D gene: -; V gene: TRBV29-1; J gene: TRBJ1-6; clone size: many; CDR3 DNA: TGCAGCGCCGGGGCGAATTCACCCCTCCACTTT; CDR3 protein: CSAGANSPLHF
D gene: TRBD2; V gene: TRBV12-3/TRBV12-4; J gene: TRBJ2-1; clone size: few; CDR3 DNA: TGTGCCAGCAGTAAGGGCGGGGGGGCATCCTACAATGAGCAGTTCTTC; CDR3 protein: CASSKGGGASYNEQFF
D gene: TRBD1; V gene: TRBV5-1; J gene: TRBJ2-3; clone size: many; CDR3 DNA: TGCGCCAGCAGCTTGTTACCGGGACAGAACACAGATACGCAGTATTTT; CDR3 protein: CASSLLPGQNTDTQYF
D gene: -; V gene: TRBV5-1; J gene: TRBJ2-2; clone size: many; CDR3 DNA: TGCGCCACCACGGACACCGCGAACACCGGGGAGCTGTTTTTT; CDR3 protein: CATTDTANTGELFF
D gene: TRBD2; V gene: TRBV7-6; J gene: TRBJ2-3; clone size: many; CDR3 DNA: TGTGCCAGCAGCTTAGTTAGTAGCGGGAGACCTAGCACAGATACGCAGTATTTT; CDR3 protein: CASSLVSSGRPSTDTQYF
D gene: TRBD1; V gene: TRBV7-6; J gene: TRBJ1-5; clone size: many; CDR3 DNA: TGTGCCAGCAGCTTAGGACAGGGGGGGTCGGATCAGCCCCAGCATTTT; CDR3 protein: CASSLGQGGSDQPQHF
D gene: -; V gene: TRBV20-1; J gene: TRBJ2-1; clone size: many; CDR3 DNA: TGCAGTGTTACGGGACGTAGGACCACTAATGAGCAGTTCTTC; CDR3 protein: CSVTGRRTTNEQFF
D gene: TRBD2; V gene: TRBV27; J gene: TRBJ2-7; clone size: -; CDR3 DNA: TGTGCCAGCACCTCGTCCGGGGGGGGTTACGAGCAGTACTTC; CDR3 protein: CASTSSGGGYEQYF
D gene: TRBD1; V gene: TRBV25-1; J gene: TRBJ2-5; clone size: -; CDR3 DNA: TGTGCCAGCAGTGAAGGACAGGGGGGGACCCAGTACTTC; CDR3 protein: CASSEGQGGTQYF